This TCR beta chain was recorded in a study of blood T cells in healthy people across ages. With a J-beta primer mix and a sample-barcoded 5' primer, a second PCR ran about 7 to 12 cycles. Each CDR3 protein gets one entry after TCRdb re-called the 5' RACE reads with MiXCR. The data contain roughly 1,000,000 distinct CDR3 sequences, around 25% of them seen just once; the ten biggest clones take up about 0.72%. Trimming pared 1 base from V and 1 base from J, leaving 20 bases between. Per germline, CDR1 LGHNA and CDR2 YNFKEQ. The CDR3 length is 19 residues. This sample was shared with a second study, whose subject was T cells of mothers and their children.

This TCR was recovered from a girl aged 2-10 years in good health. The chain uses TRBV4-2 and TRBJ2-1; no clear D gene. The sample was blood. CDR3 in DNA: TGTGCCAGCAGCCAAGTGGGTGTAGGGTGGTCAACTTCCTACAATGAGCAGTTCTTC. It codes for CASSQVGVGWSTSYNEQFF.